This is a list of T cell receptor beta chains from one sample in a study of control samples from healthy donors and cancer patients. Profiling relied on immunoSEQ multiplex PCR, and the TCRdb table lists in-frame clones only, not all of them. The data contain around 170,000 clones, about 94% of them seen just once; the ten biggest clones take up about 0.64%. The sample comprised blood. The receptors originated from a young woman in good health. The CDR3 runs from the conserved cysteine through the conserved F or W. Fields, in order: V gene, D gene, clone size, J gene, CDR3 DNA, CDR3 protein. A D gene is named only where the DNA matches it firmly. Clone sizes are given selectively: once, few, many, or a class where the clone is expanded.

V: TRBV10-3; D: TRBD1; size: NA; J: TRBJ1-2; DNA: TGTGCGACAGAGGGCAGGGGGCGATCTAACTATGGCTACACCTTC; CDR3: CATEGRGRSNYGYTF
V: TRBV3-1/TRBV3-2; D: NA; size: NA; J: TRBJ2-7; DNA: TGTGCCAGCAGCGCGGGACATCGGTACGAGCAGTACTTC; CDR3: CASSAGHRYEQYF
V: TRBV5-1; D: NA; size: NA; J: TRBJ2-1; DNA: TGCGCCAGCAGCTTGGACGGGGGCTTGGGCAATGAGCAGTTCTTC; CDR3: CASSLDGGLGNEQFF
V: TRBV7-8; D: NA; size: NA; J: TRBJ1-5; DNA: TGTGCCAGCAGCTTAAGTGGACTGAGCAATCAGCCCCAGCATTTT; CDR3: CASSLSGLSNQPQHF
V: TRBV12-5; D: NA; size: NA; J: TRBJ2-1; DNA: TGTGCTAGTGGTTCTTATGCCGGGGGCAACAATGAGCAGTTCTTC; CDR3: CASGSYAGGNNEQFF
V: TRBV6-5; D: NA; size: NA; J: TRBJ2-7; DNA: TGTGCCAGCAGTTACTCGAGAGTTGGGACCTACGAGCAGTACTTC; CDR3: CASSYSRVGTYEQYF
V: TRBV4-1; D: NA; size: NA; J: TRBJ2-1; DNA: TGCGCCAGCAGCCACGGACTCGCAGGCCACAATGAGCAGTTCTTC; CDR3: CASSHGLAGHNEQFF
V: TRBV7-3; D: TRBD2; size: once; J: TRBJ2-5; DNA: TGTGCCAGCAGCTTACTCCATCTAGCGGGGGGCATAGAGACCCAGTACTTC; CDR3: CASSLLHLAGGIETQYF
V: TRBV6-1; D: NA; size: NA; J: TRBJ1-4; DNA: TGTGCCAGCAGTGAGGGCCAGGGGAACGAAAAACTGTTTTTT; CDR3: CASSEGQGNEKLFF
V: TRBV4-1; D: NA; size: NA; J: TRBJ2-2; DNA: TGCGCCAGCAGCCCGACAGGAGGAAACACCGGGGAGCTGTTTTTT; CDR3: CASSPTGGNTGELFF
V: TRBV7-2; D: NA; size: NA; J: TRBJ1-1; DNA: TGTGCCAGCAGGTTCGGAATGGCAGCTTTCTTT; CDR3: CASRFGMAAFF
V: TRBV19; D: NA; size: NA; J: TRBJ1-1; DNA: TGTGCCAGTAGTATGGACCAGATGGAAGCTTTCTTT; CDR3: CASSMDQMEAFF
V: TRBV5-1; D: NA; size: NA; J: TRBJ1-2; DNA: TGCGCCAGCAGCCCCTCCCCGGGGATCAATGGCTACACCTTC; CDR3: CASSPSPGINGYTF
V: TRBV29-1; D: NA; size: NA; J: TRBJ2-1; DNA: TGCAGCGCTACCGGGACCCTTAAGGATGAGCAGTTCTTC; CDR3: CSATGTLKDEQFF
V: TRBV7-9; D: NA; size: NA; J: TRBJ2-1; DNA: TGTGCCAGCAGCTTAGATGGCCGATACAATGAGCAGTTCTTC; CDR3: CASSLDGRYNEQFF
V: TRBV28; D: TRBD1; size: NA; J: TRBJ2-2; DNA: TGTGCCAGCATATCTAGGGACAGGACCGGGGAGCTGTTTTTT; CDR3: CASISRDRTGELFF
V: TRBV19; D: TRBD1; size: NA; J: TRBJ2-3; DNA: TGTGCCAGTAGTATGATAGTAGGACAGGGGTTGACAGATACGCAGTATTTT; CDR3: CASSMIVGQGLTDTQYF
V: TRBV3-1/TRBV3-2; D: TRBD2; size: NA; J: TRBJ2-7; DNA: TGTGCCAGCAGCCAATACCAACCTAGCGGGAGGAGCGACGAGCAGTACTTC; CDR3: CASSQYQPSGRSDEQYF
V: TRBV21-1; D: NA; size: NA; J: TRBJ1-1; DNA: TGTGCCAGCAGTTTCGGGGGGGCGATAAGGAACACTGAAGCTTTCTTT; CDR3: CASSFGGAIRNTEAFF
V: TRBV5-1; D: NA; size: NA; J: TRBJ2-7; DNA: TGCGCCAGCAGCTCCTCCCTTGCCTACGAGCAGTACTTC; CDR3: CASSSSLAYEQYF
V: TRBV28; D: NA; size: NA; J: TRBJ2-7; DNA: TGTGCCAGCAGGTTCTGGGGCAGGGGAACCTACGAGCAGTACTTC; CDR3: CASRFWGRGTYEQYF
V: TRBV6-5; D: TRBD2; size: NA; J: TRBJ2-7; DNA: TGTGCCAGCAGCTTCGCCCGGGTAGCGGGCGAGCAGTACTTC; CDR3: CASSFARVAGEQYF
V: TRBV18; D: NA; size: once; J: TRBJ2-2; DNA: TGTGCCAGCTCACCAACGCTAACCGGGGAGCTGTTTTTT; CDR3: CASSPTLTGELFF
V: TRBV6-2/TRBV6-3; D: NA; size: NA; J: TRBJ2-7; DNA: TGTGCCAGCAGTCCCCCGGGCAGGGGCGGCGAGCAGTACTTC; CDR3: CASSPPGRGGEQYF
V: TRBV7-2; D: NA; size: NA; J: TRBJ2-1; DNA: TGTGCCAGCAGCCCCGGACTAGAGGGGGTCTTC; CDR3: CASSPGLEGVF
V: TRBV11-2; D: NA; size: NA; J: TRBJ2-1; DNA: TGTGCCAGCAGCTTAAGGGCAGGAGAGTGGGATGAGCAGTTCTTC; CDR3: CASSLRAGEWDEQFF
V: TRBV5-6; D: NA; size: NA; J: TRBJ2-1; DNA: TGTGCCAGCAGCTTGGGACTAAACAATGAGCAGTTCTTC; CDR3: CASSLGLNNEQFF
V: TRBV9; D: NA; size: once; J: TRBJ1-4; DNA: TGTGCCAGCAGCGTAGGCCCCGGGGGTGAAAAACTGTTTTTT; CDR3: CASSVGPGGEKLFF
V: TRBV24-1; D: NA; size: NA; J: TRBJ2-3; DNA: TGTGCCACCAGTGATCCCCCTAGAGATACGCAGTATTTT; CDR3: CATSDPPRDTQYF
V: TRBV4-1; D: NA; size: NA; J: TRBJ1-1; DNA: TGCGCCAGCAGCCAAGGGGGTTTTTCTGAAGCTTTCTTT; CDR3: CASSQGGFSEAFF
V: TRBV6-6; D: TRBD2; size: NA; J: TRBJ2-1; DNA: TGTGCCAGCAGTTACTCGCGGGGGGCCTACAATGAGCAGTTCTTC; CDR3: CASSYSRGAYNEQFF